The 16 T cell receptor beta chains reported below all come from one sample, sequenced in a study of cytomegalovirus exposure and HLA in healthy donors. The primer mix had 60 Vbeta and 13 Jbeta primers. Using immunoSEQ multiplex PCR, the repertoire was profiled, and TCRdb retains in-frame clones only, with some absent. The sample consists of around 150,000 clones, 75% to 90% of them appearing once. Sequencing was performed on PBMCs. These receptors were taken from a man aged 18-30 years in good health and CMV-seropositive.

The table lists this clone with a count of one. The rearrangement joins TRBV19 to TRBJ1-1; D might be TRBD1 (5 bases). The CDR3 consists of 16 residues. Per germline, CDR1 LNHDA and CDR2 SQIVND (reference sequence). Trimming stripped 5 bases from V and 1 base from J, with 17 bases between. Here the CDR3 reads CASSVTGKTKNTEAFF. The CDR3 DNA reads TGTGCCAGTAGTGTCACAGGAAAGACAAAGAACACTGAAGCTTTCTTT.

This chain links TRBV18 with TRBJ2-2; tentative D call: TRBD2 (5 bases). The CDR3 extends over 14 amino acids. Germline CDR1 is KGHSH and CDR2 is LQKENI. V lost 0 bases and J 5 bases, leaving 7 bases between the germline ends. In nucleotides, the CDR3 is TGTGCCAGCTCACCACCCGGGGTAACCGGGGAGCTGTTTTTT. Its translation: CASSPPGVTGELFF.

The chain links TRBV13 to TRBJ2-5; 10 bases map to TRBD2. The CDR3 consists of 17 residues. Trimming at V came to 5 bases and at J to 5 bases, leaving 14 bases not matched to a gene. The germline V gene has CDR1 PRHDT and CDR2 FYEKMQ (reference sequence). CDR3 loop: CASSTISSGGRGETQYF. The DNA of the CDR3 is TGTGCCAGCAGCACGATCTCTAGCGGGGGCAGGGGGGAGACCCAGTACTTC. Drawing the rest from reference TRBV13 and TRBJ2-5, the complete variable domain is AAGVIQSPRHLIKEKRETATLKCYPIPRHDTVYWYQQGPGQDPQFLISFYEKMQSDKGSIPDRFSAQQFSDYHSELNMSSLELGDSALYFCASSTISSGGRGETQYFGPGTRLLVL.

V is TRBV6-5 and J is TRBJ1-2; 9 bases are a match to TRBD1. V trimming: 8 bases; J trimming: 4 bases; junction bases outside the gene matches: 5. In germline, CDR1 is MNHEY, CDR2 SVGAGI. This CDR3 has 13 amino acids. The CDR3 spells CASVDRGSYGYTF. The CDR3 bases are TGTGCCAGCGTGGACAGGGGTAGCTATGGCTACACCTTC.

The CDR3 here is CASSARDFNYGYTF. The DNA for the CDR3 is TGTGCCAGCAGCGCTAGGGACTTTAACTATGGCTACACCTTC. This chain links TRBV9 with TRBJ1-2; possibly TRBD1 for D (5 bases). Germline values: CDR1 SGDLS, CDR2 YYNGEE. The length of the CDR3 is 14 residues. V lost 3 bases and J 1 base, leaving 10 bases between the germline ends.

The chain has TRBV18 and TRBJ1-1; maybe TRBD1 (6 bases). Trimming left V 2 bases short and J 8 bases short, with 15 bases between. CDR1 is KGHSH, CDR2 LQKENI, per germline. CDR3 length: 14 amino acids. The CDR3 loop reads CASSPKDSPAEAFF. CDR3 bases: TGTGCCAGCTCACCAAAGGACAGCCCCGCGGAAGCTTTCTTT.

The chain uses TRBV5-1 and TRBJ2-5, with D uncertain. The CDR3 has 11 amino acids. Trimming took off 2 bases at V and 5 bases at J, with 4 bases between the two ends. Germline CDR1 SGHRS, CDR2 YFSETQ. This CDR3 is CASSFGETQYF. CDR3 bases: TGCGCCAGCAGCTTCGGGGAGACCCAGTACTTC.

The chain links TRBV9 to TRBJ2-1, with a weak D call TRBD2 (7 bases). Trimming left V 0 bases short and J 0 bases short, with 13 bases between. Germline loops: CDR1 SGDLS, CDR2 YYNGEE. The CDR3 has 17 residues. CDR3 loop: CASSVEGEGSSYNEQFF. In nucleotides, the CDR3 is TGTGCCAGCAGCGTAGAGGGGGAGGGCAGCTCCTACAATGAGCAGTTCTTC.

The V call is TRBV27, the J call TRBJ1-2; TRBD1 matches at 7 bases. The V gene's germline CDR1 is MNHEY and CDR2 SMNVEV (reference sequence). There are 13 residues in the CDR3. Unmatched junction bases numbered 4, after V lost 5 bases and J lost 4 bases. The CDR3 region has the DNA TGTGCCAGCAGTCCGGGACAGTTCTATGGCTACACCTTC. Amino acids: CASSPGQFYGYTF.

The rearrangement joins TRBV11-2 to TRBJ2-1, with D possibly matching TRBD1 (6 bases). Trimming removed 6 bases at V and 2 bases at J, with 14 bases between. Germline V gives CDR1 SGHAT, CDR2 FQNNGV. The CDR3 contains 15 residues. CDR3 nucleotides: TGTGCCAGCAGTACACCCAGGGGCCCCTACAATGAGCAGTTCTTC. Encoded protein: CASSTPRGPYNEQFF.

This clone was observed a few times. The chain combines TRBV27 with TRBJ2-3; possible D gene TRBD2, 5 bases. The CDR3 contains 11 residues. Trimming removed 4 bases at V and 6 bases at J, with 5 bases between. Germline lookup yields CDR1 MNHEY and CDR2 SMNVEV (reference sequence). The CDR3 sequence is CASSSGDTQYF. CDR3 coding DNA: TGTGCCAGCAGTTCGGGGGATACGCAGTATTTT.

This clone was seen more than once but under ten times. This chain links TRBV19 with TRBJ1-6; unclear D gene. Per the germline V gene, CDR1 is LNHDA and CDR2 is SQIVND (reference sequence). The V end was cut by 1 base, the J end by 10 bases, with 11 bases between. The CDR3 is 14 residues long. CDR3 protein: CASSIVQASSPLHF. The CDR3 nucleotides are TGTGCCAGTAGTATAGTGCAGGCATCCTCACCCCTCCACTTT.

This clone was detected once. J is TRBJ2-7 and V is TRBV2; D possibly corresponds to TRBD1 (7 bases). The V and J ends lost 10 bases and 1 base respectively, with 14 bases between them. The CDR3 loop spans 13 amino acids. Germline V gene data show CDR1 as SNHLY and CDR2 as FYNNEI. CDR3 region: CAIGGQKSYEQYF. The DNA for the CDR3 is TGTGCCATCGGGGGACAGAAGTCCTACGAGCAGTACTTC.

This clone was seen once. The rearrangement joins TRBV25-1 to TRBJ1-5, with a possible D match to TRBD1 (6 bases). The CDR3 spans 12 residues. Germline CDR1 is MGHDK and CDR2 is SYGVNS. The CDR3 sequence: CETGTSNQPQHF. CDR3 bases: TGTGAAACAGGGACTAGCAATCAGCCCCAGCATTTT.

The rearrangement links TRBV7-9 to TRBJ2-2, with 8 bases aligning to TRBD1. Germline V gene lookup returns CDR1 SEHNR and CDR2 FQNEAQ (reference sequence). The V segment lost 6 bases and the J segment 6 bases; nucleotides outside the gene matches: 9. The CDR3 length is 15 residues. In nucleotides, the CDR3 is TGTGCCAGCAGGTTCGGGGACAGGCTGCCCGGGGAGCTGTTTTTT. Translation gives CASRFGDRLPGELFF.

This chain uses TRBV5-1 with TRBJ1-5, with no clear D. Per the germline V gene, CDR1 is SGHRS and CDR2 is YFSETQ. V gave up 5 bases and J gave up 6 bases, with 15 bases separating them. The CDR3 totals 14 residues. For the CDR3, the DNA is TGCGCCAGCAGGCCGGGAACGGATCGTCAGCCCCAGCATTTT. It specifies CASRPGTDRQPQHF. The variable domain in full, completed from reference TRBV5-1 and TRBJ1-5, reads KAGVTQTPRYLIKTRGQQVTLSCSPISGHRSVSWYQQTPGQGLQFLFEYFSETQRNKGNFPGRFSGRQFSNSRSEMNVSTLELGDSALYLCASRPGTDRQPQHFGDGTRLSIL.